Below are 5 T cell receptor beta chains sequenced from a single sample in a study of blood T cell repertoires in COVID-19. Measured with immunoSEQ multiplex PCR; TCRdb has only the in-frame clones, and not every one. The sample has hundreds of thousands of clones, 88% seen once. Sequenced material: peripheral blood. These receptors came from a man between 18 and 35 years old with active or convalescent COVID-19.

The chain recombines TRBV18 with TRBJ1-1; TRBD1 matches 9 bases. From germline, CDR1 is KGHSH and CDR2 LQKENI. Losses at the gene ends were 5 bases for V and 3 bases for J; bases not matched to a gene: 7. The CDR3 contains 15 residues. Here the CDR3 reads CASSSGTGTHTEAFF. The CDR3 DNA follows: TGTGCCAGCTCATCCGGGACAGGGACCCACACTGAAGCTTTCTTT.

The chain has TRBV6-1 and TRBJ1-3; D unclear. The germline V gene encodes CDR1 MNHNS and CDR2 SASEGT. This CDR3 is built from 15 residues. Trimming pared 0 bases from V and 7 bases from J, leaving 13 bases between. Here the CDR3 DNA reads TGTGCCAGCAGTGAAGCGGCTCAAAAGTGGAACACCATATATTTT. It translates to CASSEAAQKWNTIYF.

V gene TRBV19 combines with J gene TRBJ2-7; a weak D match, TRBD1 (6 bases). The CDR3 is 15 amino acids. Germline CDR1 is LNHDA and CDR2 is SQIVND (reference sequence). V lost 10 bases and J 2 bases, leaving 21 bases between the germline ends. CDR3 in amino acids: CATSESGTPAYEQYF. CDR3 DNA sequence: TGTGCCACCAGCGAATCCGGGACACCCGCCTACGAGCAGTACTTC.

This clone was observed a single time. The rearrangement joins TRBV12-5 to TRBJ1-4, with D tentatively TRBD1 (6 bases). CDR3 length: 16 residues. The germline V and J ends were trimmed by 2 bases and 0 bases, with 10 bases remaining between them. In germline, CDR1 is LGHNT, CDR2 FRNRAP. In DNA form, the CDR3 reads TGTGCTAGTGGTTTGTTTCAGGGGTCAACTAATGAAAAACTGTTTTTT. Its protein product is CASGLFQGSTNEKLFF.

The chain carries TRBV2 and TRBJ1-1, with D possibly TRBD1 on 5 matching bases. Germline V CDR1 and CDR2: SNHLY, FYNNEI. Trimming cost V 0 bases and J 4 bases, with 12 bases left between them. The CDR3 spans 15 residues. The CDR3 DNA reads TGTGCCAGCAGTGAAGCGCGGCAGGGTGGCACTGAAGCTTTCTTT. It translates to CASSEARQGGTEAFF.